The 32 T cell receptor beta chains below were found in one sample sequenced in a study of T cell responses to AZD1222 COVID-19 vaccine. Measured with immunoSEQ multiplex PCR; TCRdb has only the in-frame clones, and not every one. The profile shows about 180,000 clones, roughly 92% of them singletons. Sequencing used peripheral blood, obtained on day 0 of AZD1222 vaccination. Receptors originate from an adult in good health.

The chain combines TRBV3-1 (or the pseudogene TRBV3-2) with TRBJ1-1; D gene unclear. The CDR3 is 13 residues long. V was cut by 4 bases and J by 6 bases, with 12 bases left in between. CDR1 and CDR2 (germline): LGHDT, YNNKEL (reference sequence). DNA of the CDR3: TGTGCCAGCAGCCCGGCTATTGTCTCTGAAGCTTTCTTT. Its translation: CASSPAIVSEAFF.

The V and J genes are TRBV11-2 and TRBJ1-2; D remains ambiguous. CDR3 length: 14 residues. Germline assignment: CDR1 SGHAT and CDR2 FQNNGV. V lost 4 bases, J lost 4 bases, and 13 bases lay in between. The CDR3 DNA follows: TGTGCCAGCAGCTCGCCAGGACGTGTCTATGGCTACACCTTC. Translated: CASSSPGRVYGYTF.

This chain uses TRBV30 with TRBJ1-2; maybe TRBD1 (6 bases). The CDR3 covers 14 residues. V gave up 0 bases and J gave up 6 bases, with 14 bases separating them. CDR1 is GTSNPN and CDR2 is SVGIG in the germline V gene (reference sequence). The CDR3 is CAWSVRGGRDGYTF. As DNA, the CDR3 is TGTGCCTGGAGTGTACGAGGGGGAAGAGATGGCTACACCTTC. The full variable domain, with the rest looked up from reference TRBV30 and TRBJ1-2, is SQTIHQWPATLVQPVGSPLSLECTVEGTSNPNLYWYRQAAGRGLQLLFYSVGIGQISSEVPQNLSASRPQDRQFILSSKKLLLSDSGFYLCAWSVRGGRDGYTFGSGTRLTVV.

This clone was observed a handful of times. The V and J genes are TRBV5-8 and TRBJ1-1, with TRBD1 matching over 8 bases. Germline V gene lookup returns CDR1 SGHTS and CDR2 YDEGEE. Trimming removed 0 bases from V and 3 bases from J; junction bases left unmatched: 10. This CDR3 is 17 amino acids long. The CDR3, as DNA: TGTGCCAGCAGCTTGGGCCAGGGGGCTATTTGGGACACTGAAGCTTTCTTT. As protein: CASSLGQGAIWDTEAFF.

The V call is TRBV6-4, the J call TRBJ2-1; D call uncertain. The CDR3 sequence is 15 residues long. Germline V gene data show CDR1 as MRHNA and CDR2 as SNTAGT. Trimming removed 0 bases from V and 8 bases from J, with 14 bases in between. The CDR3 bases are TGTGCCAGCAGTGACTCAGGCACTAAAGGTGATGAGCAGTTCTTC. Its protein is CASSDSGTKGDEQFF.

This sequence joins TRBV6-6 and TRBJ1-3, with D uncertain. This CDR3 contains 14 residues. Germline CDR1 and CDR2: MNHNY and SVGAGI (reference sequence). V was shortened by 6 bases and J by 0 bases, with 9 bases between the two germline ends. CDR3 sequence reads: CASSLVNSGNTIYF. The CDR3 DNA sequence: TGTGCCAGCAGCTTAGTAAACTCTGGAAACACCATATATTTT.

The chain combines TRBV7-9 with TRBJ1-5, with a tentative D call TRBD1 (5 bases). Trimming stripped 5 bases from V and 0 bases from J, with 14 bases between. Germline V gene lookup returns CDR1 SEHNR and CDR2 FQNEAQ (reference sequence). This CDR3 is 16 amino acids long. This CDR3 reads CASSPGGTNSNQPQHF. The DNA of the CDR3 is TGTGCCAGCAGCCCCGGGGGAACGAATAGCAATCAGCCCCAGCATTTT.

The rearrangement uses TRBV15 and TRBJ2-1; 8 bases agree with TRBD2. This CDR3 region has 15 residues. Germline CDR1 LNHNV, CDR2 YYDKDF (reference sequence). With 0 bases clipped from V and 4 bases from J, the junction kept 2 bases outside the gene matches. DNA of the CDR3: TGTGCCACCAGCAGAGAGCGGGAGGAATACAATGAGCAGTTCTTC. It encodes CATSREREEYNEQFF.

This clone showed up just once. The gene calls are TRBV7-9 and TRBJ1-3; 8 bases are shared with TRBD1. This CDR3 is 15 amino acids long. Germline CDR1 reads SEHNR; CDR2 reads FQNEAQ (reference sequence). Trimming at V came to 5 bases and at J to 4 bases, leaving 7 bases not matched to a gene. The CDR3 DNA reads TGTGCCAGCAGCCGCCAGGGGGCGCCCGGAAACACCATATATTTT. This sequence encodes CASSRQGAPGNTIYF.

The genes are TRBV7-9 and TRBJ2-7, with 9 positions matching TRBD1. This CDR3 region has 16 residues. The V gene end was trimmed by 5 bases and the J gene end by 2 bases; junction bases not matched to a gene: 10. CDR1 and CDR2 from the germline V gene are SEHNR and FQNEAQ (reference sequence). Written as DNA, the CDR3 is TGTGCCAGCAGCGGACCCGGGACAGGGACGACCTACGAGCAGTACTTC. This codes for CASSGPGTGTTYEQYF.

The chain has TRBV4-2 and TRBJ1-2; TRBD1 matches 8 bases. Germline V gene data show CDR1 as LGHNA and CDR2 as YNFKEQ. This CDR3 has 15 amino acids. V lost 0 bases and J lost 8; bases outside the gene matches: 8. The CDR3 loop is CASSQETGVTRGYTF. The CDR3 bases are TGTGCCAGCAGCCAAGAGACAGGGGTGACGCGGGGCTACACCTTC.

The chain has TRBV6-1 and TRBJ1-5; D is uncertain. This CDR3 has 15 amino acids. V was shortened by 2 bases and J by 6 bases, with 14 bases between the two germline ends. The germline CDR1 and CDR2 sequences are MNHNS and SASEGT. The CDR3: CASSERVLLSQPQHF. As DNA, the CDR3 is TGTGCCAGCAGTGAACGAGTCCTTCTATCTCAGCCCCAGCATTTT.

The rearrangement uses TRBV27 and TRBJ2-2, with unresolved D. CDR3 length: 13 amino acids. The germline V and J ends were trimmed by 2 bases and 6 bases, with 7 bases remaining between them. Looked up from germline, CDR1 is MNHEY and CDR2 is SMNVEV (reference sequence). The CDR3 region is CASSLTGSGELFF. CDR3 DNA sequence: TGTGCCAGCAGTTTAACGGGTTCCGGGGAGCTGTTTTTT.

The chain recombines TRBV15 with TRBJ2-2, with 9 positions matching TRBD1. The CDR3 contains 18 residues. Germline V gene sequence: CDR1 LNHNV, CDR2 YYDKDF (reference sequence). V was pared by 2 bases and J by 1 base, with 8 bases of the junction left unmatched. The CDR3 nucleotides read TGTGCCACCAGCAGAAGCTTTGGGACAGGGAAGAACACCGGGGAGCTGTTTTTT. It yields the protein CATSRSFGTGKNTGELFF.

The gene calls are TRBV5-1 and TRBJ2-3; D remains unclear. The CDR3 runs to 13 residues. Trimming cost V 1 base and J 4 bases, with 7 bases left between them. CDR1 is SGHRS and CDR2 is YFSETQ in the germline V gene. CDR3 bases: TGCGCCAGCAGCTTGAGGGTCCCAGATACGCAGTATTTT. Translation: CASSLRVPDTQYF.

This sequence joins TRBV24-1 and TRBJ1-1; D is unresolved. The ends were cut back, 7 bases at V and 8 bases at J, with 13 bases in the middle. The length of the CDR3 is 12 residues. Germline V gene sequence: CDR1 KGHDR, CDR2 SFDVKD. The CDR3 DNA reads as TGTGCCACCAGCGACGACGGCAGCGAAGCTTTCTTT. This codes for CATSDDGSEAFF.

V gene TRBV6-4 combines with J gene TRBJ2-4; D might be TRBD1 (6 bases). V shed 5 bases and J shed 0 bases, with 20 bases lying between them. Germline V CDR1 and CDR2: MRHNA, SNTAGT. The CDR3 covers 18 residues. CDR3 region: CASSQRGHSRLAKNIQYF. The CDR3 DNA reads TGTGCCAGCAGTCAACGGGGACATTCACGTCTAGCCAAAAACATTCAGTACTTC.

The J gene is TRBJ2-6, the V gene TRBV7-9; either TRBD1 or TRBD2 may fit D (5 bases each). The V end lost 5 bases, the J end lost 0 bases, and 11 bases lay between the germline ends. Germline assignment: CDR1 SEHNR and CDR2 FQNEAQ (reference sequence). The CDR3 consists of 16 residues. CDR3 amino acids: CASSPLRGSGANVLTF. CDR3 DNA: TGTGCCAGCAGCCCCCTGAGGGGCTCTGGGGCCAACGTCCTGACTTTC.

Concerning this clone: The identical CDR3 is also encoded by other nucleotide sequences in the sample. CDR3 DNA sequence: TGTGCCAGTACTTCTGACAGGAGCTCCTACAATGAGCAGTTCTTC. Translated: CASTSDRSSYNEQFF. This rearrangement joins TRBV19 to TRBJ2-1, with D tentatively TRBD1 (6 bases). Trimming stripped 7 bases from V and 0 bases from J, with 13 bases between. Germline-derived CDR1 and CDR2 are LNHDA and SQIVND (reference sequence). This CDR3 is built from 15 residues.

The gene calls are TRBV2 and TRBJ1-2; D unresolved. The germline V and J ends were trimmed by 6 bases and 1 base, with 9 bases remaining between them. CDR1 and CDR2 from the germline V gene are SNHLY and FYNNEI. The CDR3 sequence is 13 residues long. In DNA, the CDR3 is TGTGCCAGCAGGCCAGGCCTTAACTATGGCTACACCTTC. This sequence encodes CASRPGLNYGYTF. The full variable domain, rest sourced from reference TRBV2 and TRBJ1-2, is EPEVTQTPSHQVTQMGQEVILRCVPISNHLYFYWYRQILGQKVEFLVSFYNNEISEKSEIFDDQFSVERPDGSNFTLKIRSTKLEDSAMYFCASRPGLNYGYTFGSGTRLTVV.

The V and J genes are TRBV24-1 and TRBJ1-4, with D possibly TRBD1 on 5 matching bases. Trimming left V 2 bases short and J 2 bases short, with 8 bases between. There are 15 residues in the CDR3. Germline V gene sequence: CDR1 KGHDR, CDR2 SFDVKD. The CDR3 DNA is TGTGCCACCAGTGATTCGGACAAGACTAATGAAAAACTGTTTTTT. It yields the protein CATSDSDKTNEKLFF.

The chain links TRBV19 to TRBJ2-1; tentative D call: TRBD2 (6 bases). The germline V gene has CDR1 LNHDA and CDR2 SQIVND (reference sequence). V lost 5 bases to trimming and J lost 5 bases, with 10 bases between them. CDR3 length: 13 amino acids. Here the CDR3 reads CASSGGLDNEQFF. DNA for the CDR3: TGTGCCAGTAGTGGGGGACTCGACAATGAGCAGTTCTTC.

The rearrangement links TRBV5-5 to TRBJ2-2; D tentatively fits TRBD1 or TRBD2 (5 bases each). The V end lost 2 bases, the J end lost 3 bases, and 14 bases lay between the germline ends. Per germline, CDR1 SGHKS and CDR2 YYEKEE (reference sequence). The CDR3 covers 16 residues. CDR3 sequence: CASSFFIVGDTGELFF. CDR3 nucleotides: TGTGCCAGCAGCTTTTTTATCGTGGGGGACACCGGGGAGCTGTTTTTT. Combining the CDR3 with reference TRBV5-5 and TRBJ2-2 gives the whole variable domain DAGVTQSPTHLIKTRGQQVTLRCSPISGHKSVSWYQQVLGQGPQFIFQYYEKEERGRGNFPDRFSARQFPNYSSELNVNALLLGDSALYLCASSFFIVGDTGELFFGEGSRLTVL.

The V and J genes are TRBV27 and TRBJ2-7; D is perhaps TRBD2 (6 bases). V dropped 5 bases and J dropped 6 bases, with 14 bases sitting between them. This CDR3 has 13 residues. The germline V gene encodes CDR1 MNHEY and CDR2 SMNVEV (reference sequence). CDR3 residues: CASSLPGGFEQYF. CDR3 DNA: TGTGCCAGCAGTCTGCCTGGGGGGTTCGAGCAGTACTTC.

This clone was seen a single time. The gene calls are TRBV2 and TRBJ1-6, with a tentative D call TRBD1 (6 bases). V was cut by 6 bases and J by 6 bases, with 12 bases left in between. Germline loops: CDR1 SNHLY, CDR2 FYNNEI. There are 14 residues in the CDR3. In DNA, the CDR3 is TGTGCCAGCAGGAAGGGGGGAGGTAATTCACCCCTCCACTTT. Protein: CASRKGGGNSPLHF.

The gene calls are TRBV18 and TRBJ2-5, with TRBD2 as a possible D gene (6 bases). The CDR3 extends over 18 amino acids. The V end lost 2 bases, the J end lost 0 bases, and 19 bases lay between the germline ends. From germline, CDR1 is KGHSH and CDR2 LQKENI. CDR3 DNA sequence: TGTGCCAGCTCACCATTGTCTGGCAAGGGGAGGTACCAAGAGACCCAGTACTTC. This gives the protein CASSPLSGKGRYQETQYF.

The chain recombines TRBV2 with TRBJ2-2; D unresolved. CDR1 is SNHLY and CDR2 is FYNNEI in the germline V gene. With 9 bases removed from V and 2 bases from J, the gap between germline ends came to 16 bases. The CDR3 consists of 15 residues. The CDR3 coding sequence is TGTGCCAGGGAAATGACTTCACAAAACACCGGGGAGCTGTTTTTT. This sequence encodes CAREMTSQNTGELFF.

The gene calls are TRBV30 and TRBJ2-2, with D unresolved. CDR3 size: 13 residues. Germline CDR1 reads GTSNPN; CDR2 reads SVGIG (reference sequence). V lost 4 bases and J lost 2, with 8 bases in between. CDR3 residues: CAWNMGNTGELFF. CDR3 nucleotide sequence: TGTGCCTGGAATATGGGAAACACCGGGGAGCTGTTTTTT.

This clone has only a few counts. The rearrangement links TRBV6-5 to TRBJ2-3, with TRBD2 identical over 8 bases. J was trimmed by 4 bases and V by 9 bases; bases with no gene match: 6. This CDR3 is 13 amino acids long. CDR1 and CDR2 (germline): MNHEY, SVGAGI. CDR3 region: CASREGQADTQYF. CDR3 DNA: TGTGCCAGTCGGGAGGGCCAAGCAGATACGCAGTATTTT.

The chain carries TRBV6-4 and TRBJ2-3, with 8 bases that match TRBD2. The length of the CDR3 is 15 residues. V shed 8 bases and J 0 bases; nucleotides not matched to a gene: 7. Germline values: CDR1 MRHNA, CDR2 SNTAGT. The CDR3 coding sequence is TGTGCCAGCGCCTTGTCTAGCGGGAGCACAGATACGCAGTATTTT. Translation gives CASALSSGSTDTQYF.

The chain carries TRBV2 and TRBJ2-5; 14 bases are a match to TRBD2. The trim removed 4 bases at V and 5 bases at J, leaving 3 bases unmatched. The CDR3 runs 15 residues. Germline V gives CDR1 SNHLY, CDR2 FYNNEI. The CDR3 is CASSGWTSGRETQYF. The CDR3, as DNA: TGTGCCAGCAGTGGTTGGACTAGCGGGAGGGAGACCCAGTACTTC. The full variable domain, rest sourced from reference TRBV2 and TRBJ2-5, is EPEVTQTPSHQVTQMGQEVILRCVPISNHLYFYWYRQILGQKVEFLVSFYNNEISEKSEIFDDQFSVERPDGSNFTLKIRSTKLEDSAMYFCASSGWTSGRETQYFGPGTRLLVL.

The chain has TRBV6-5 and TRBJ2-7; TRBD1 matches at 11 bases. CDR3 size: 14 residues. With V trimmed by 6 bases and J by 6 bases, 7 bases remained unmatched. The germline gives CDR1 MNHEY, CDR2 SVGAGI. The CDR3 DNA reads as TGTGCCAGCAGAGGACAGGGGGCCGGCGGCGAGCAGTACTTC. This gives the protein CASRGQGAGGEQYF.